The rows below give T cell receptor beta chains drawn from one sample of a study of cytomegalovirus exposure and HLA in healthy donors. The protocol was immunoSEQ multiplex PCR, while the TCRdb copy is restricted to in-frame clones and leaves out a portion. The data hold 66,000 or so clones, with about 90% observed a single time. The sequenced sample was PBMCs. These receptors all stem from a man aged 25 to 40 in good health and CMV-seropositive. Each CDR3 is given with its conserved first and last residue. D genes are given only for firm matches. Clone sizes are given selectively: once, few, many, or a class where the clone is expanded.

size	V	D	length	J	DNA	CDR3
NA	TRBV7-8	TRBD1	16	TRBJ1-1	TGTGCCAGCAGCTTAGTGCCGGGACAGGCCTTCCCTGAAGCTTTCTTT	CASSLVPGQAFPEAFF
once	TRBV6-1	NA	14	TRBJ1-2	TGTGCCAGCAGTGAAGGGGGCGCAGACTATGGCTACACCTTC	CASSEGGADYGYTF
NA	TRBV10-3	TRBD2	16	TRBJ2-7	TGTGCCATCGCCGGGACTAGCGGGGCATTGGCAAGACAGCAGTACTTC	CAIAGTSGALARQQYF
NA	TRBV21-1	NA	15	TRBJ2-3	TGTGCCAGCAGCAAAGTAGAGCGGGGCACAGATACGCAGTATTTT	CASSKVERGTDTQYF
NA	TRBV5-1	NA	18	TRBJ1-2	TGCGCCAGCAGCTTGTCTCCTTACTCGGGGGGCGCGGACTATGGCTACACCTTC	CASSLSPYSGGADYGYTF
NA	TRBV19	TRBD1	14	TRBJ2-2	TGTGCCAGCACCGGGACAGACTCCACCGGGGAGCTGTTTTTT	CASTGTDSTGELFF
NA	TRBV7-2	NA	16	TRBJ2-7	TGTGCCAGCAGCTTAAGTCGGCGGGGACGCTCCTACGAGCAGTACTTC	CASSLSRRGRSYEQYF
NA	TRBV11-2	NA	14	TRBJ1-6	TGTGCCAGCAGCGGAGGTTGGGGTAATTCACCCCTCCACTTT	CASSGGWGNSPLHF
NA	TRBV30	NA	14	TRBJ2-3	TGTGCCTGGAGTCTGGGGGCGAGGTCAGATACGCAGTATTTT	CAWSLGARSDTQYF
NA	TRBV10-3	TRBD2	16	TRBJ2-3	TGTGCCATCAGTGAGTCGGGCGGGAGGACCTCAGATACGCAGTATTTT	CAISESGGRTSDTQYF
few	TRBV5-6	NA	14	TRBJ1-2	TGTGCCAGCAGCTTGGGAACAGGGCCAGATGGCTACACCTTC	CASSLGTGPDGYTF
NA	TRBV5-6	NA	14	TRBJ2-1	TGTGCCAGCAGCTTGGCCGAGACCTACAATGAGCAGTTCTTC	CASSLAETYNEQFF
few	TRBV11-2	TRBD1	16	TRBJ1-1	TGTGCCAGCAGCTCGCAAACGGGACAGCCTAACACTGAAGCTTTCTTT	CASSSQTGQPNTEAFF
NA	TRBV11-1	TRBD1	14	TRBJ2-7	TGTGCCAGCAGCTCGCTCGACAGGGGAAACGAGCAGTACTTC	CASSSLDRGNEQYF
NA	TRBV30	NA	14	TRBJ1-6	TGTGCCTGGAGTGCTGGGGCAACGGATTCACCCCTCCACTTT	CAWSAGATDSPLHF
NA	TRBV18	NA	17	TRBJ2-3	TGTGCCAGCTCACCCCTACTTGACACCTCTAGCACAGATACGCAGTATTTT	CASSPLLDTSSTDTQYF
NA	TRBV7-3	NA	13	TRBJ2-1	TGTGCCAGCAGCTTAGGCGGGGAAGATGAGCAGTTCTTC	CASSLGGEDEQFF
NA	TRBV7-2	NA	18	TRBJ2-2	TGTGCCAGCAGCTTAGTAGGGTCTAGCCGGATCTACACCGGGGAGCTGTTTTTT	CASSLVGSSRIYTGELFF
NA	TRBV7-8	TRBD2	16	TRBJ2-7	TGTGCCAGCAGCCCTCGGGGTAGCGGGAGTTTCTACGAGCAGTACTTC	CASSPRGSGSFYEQYF
few	TRBV7-3	NA	13	TRBJ1-2	TGTGCCAGCAGCTCCTTAGTCAACTATGGCTACACCTTC	CASSSLVNYGYTF